This TCR beta chain derives from a study of blood T cell repertoires in COVID-19. Clones were read by immunoSEQ multiplex PCR, and TCRdb kept only the in-frame ones, dropping some. The sample includes fewer than 95,000 clones, roughly 70% of them seen just once. Sequencing was performed on peripheral blood. The TCR sequence derives from a man aged 65 to 85 with COVID-19, enrolled during active disease.

The CDR3 nucleotides read TGTGCCAGCGGGGAATTTCGGGAGGGCCGCCGGACCCAGTACTTC. Translated: CASGEFREGRRTQYF. The chain has TRBV28 and TRBJ2-5, with 8 bases that match TRBD2. Per germline, CDR1 MDHEN and CDR2 SYDVKM. CDR3 length: 15 residues. V shed 8 bases, J shed 7 bases, and the junction held 15 bases outside the gene matches.